The T cell receptor (beta chain) described here comes from a study of blood T cell repertoires in COVID-19. Germline loops: CDR1 MDHEN, CDR2 SYDVKM. Trimming cost V 6 bases and J 1 base, with 6 bases left between them. The CDR3 has 12 amino acids. Only in-frame clones appear in the TCRdb table, and some are missing; sequencing was by immunoSEQ multiplex PCR. Of about 120,000 clones listed, roughly 80% are singletons. Sequencing was performed on peripheral blood. This receptor was obtained from a man aged 65-85 years with acute or convalescent COVID-19. The chain combines TRBV28 with TRBJ1-2; D remains unclear. This CDR3 is CASRRVNYGYTF. The CDR3 DNA sequence: TGTGCCAGCAGGAGGGTTAACTATGGCTACACCTTC.